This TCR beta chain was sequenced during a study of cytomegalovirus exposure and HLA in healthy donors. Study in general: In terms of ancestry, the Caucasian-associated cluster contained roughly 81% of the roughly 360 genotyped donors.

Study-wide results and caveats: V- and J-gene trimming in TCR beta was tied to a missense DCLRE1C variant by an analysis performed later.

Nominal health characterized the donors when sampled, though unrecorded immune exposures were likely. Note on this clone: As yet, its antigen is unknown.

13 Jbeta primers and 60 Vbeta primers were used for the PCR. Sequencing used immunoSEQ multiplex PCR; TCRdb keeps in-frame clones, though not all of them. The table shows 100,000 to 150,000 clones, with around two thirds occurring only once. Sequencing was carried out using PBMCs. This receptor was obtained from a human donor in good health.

CDR3 coding DNA: TGTGCCAGCAGCGTAGATCTTATCGGGACTAGCGTTGTCCCATTCTACAATGAGCAGTTCTTC. Its protein is CASSVDLIGTSVVPFYNEQFF. The gene calls are TRBV9 and TRBJ2-1; 10 bases are a match to TRBD2. Germline V gene sequence: CDR1 SGDLS, CDR2 YYNGEE. The ends lost 0 bases at V and 3 bases at J; junction bases unmatched: 18. This CDR3 spans 21 amino acids.